Included here is one T cell receptor beta chain sequence, with context. The sample comes from a study of CD8 T cells in ankylosing spondylitis. MiXCR, applied by TCRdb to the 5' RACE reads, yields one record per CDR3 protein. The sample lists approximately 300,000 distinct CDR3 sequences; around 21% were seen once. The material sequenced was blood, either unsorted or a sorted T cell fraction (not recorded which). This clonotype was obtained from a female donor with ankylosing spondylitis or in good health (not recorded which).

The CDR3 protein is CASSQDLKRDYEQYF. The CDR3 DNA follows: TGCGCCAGCAGCCAAGATCTGAAGCGCGACTACGAGCAGTACTTC. The rearrangement uses TRBV4-3 and TRBJ2-7; D gene unclear. The CDR3 spans 15 residues. Germline CDR1 and CDR2: LGHNA and YSLEER. V was shortened by 0 bases and J by 3 bases, with 12 bases between the two germline ends.